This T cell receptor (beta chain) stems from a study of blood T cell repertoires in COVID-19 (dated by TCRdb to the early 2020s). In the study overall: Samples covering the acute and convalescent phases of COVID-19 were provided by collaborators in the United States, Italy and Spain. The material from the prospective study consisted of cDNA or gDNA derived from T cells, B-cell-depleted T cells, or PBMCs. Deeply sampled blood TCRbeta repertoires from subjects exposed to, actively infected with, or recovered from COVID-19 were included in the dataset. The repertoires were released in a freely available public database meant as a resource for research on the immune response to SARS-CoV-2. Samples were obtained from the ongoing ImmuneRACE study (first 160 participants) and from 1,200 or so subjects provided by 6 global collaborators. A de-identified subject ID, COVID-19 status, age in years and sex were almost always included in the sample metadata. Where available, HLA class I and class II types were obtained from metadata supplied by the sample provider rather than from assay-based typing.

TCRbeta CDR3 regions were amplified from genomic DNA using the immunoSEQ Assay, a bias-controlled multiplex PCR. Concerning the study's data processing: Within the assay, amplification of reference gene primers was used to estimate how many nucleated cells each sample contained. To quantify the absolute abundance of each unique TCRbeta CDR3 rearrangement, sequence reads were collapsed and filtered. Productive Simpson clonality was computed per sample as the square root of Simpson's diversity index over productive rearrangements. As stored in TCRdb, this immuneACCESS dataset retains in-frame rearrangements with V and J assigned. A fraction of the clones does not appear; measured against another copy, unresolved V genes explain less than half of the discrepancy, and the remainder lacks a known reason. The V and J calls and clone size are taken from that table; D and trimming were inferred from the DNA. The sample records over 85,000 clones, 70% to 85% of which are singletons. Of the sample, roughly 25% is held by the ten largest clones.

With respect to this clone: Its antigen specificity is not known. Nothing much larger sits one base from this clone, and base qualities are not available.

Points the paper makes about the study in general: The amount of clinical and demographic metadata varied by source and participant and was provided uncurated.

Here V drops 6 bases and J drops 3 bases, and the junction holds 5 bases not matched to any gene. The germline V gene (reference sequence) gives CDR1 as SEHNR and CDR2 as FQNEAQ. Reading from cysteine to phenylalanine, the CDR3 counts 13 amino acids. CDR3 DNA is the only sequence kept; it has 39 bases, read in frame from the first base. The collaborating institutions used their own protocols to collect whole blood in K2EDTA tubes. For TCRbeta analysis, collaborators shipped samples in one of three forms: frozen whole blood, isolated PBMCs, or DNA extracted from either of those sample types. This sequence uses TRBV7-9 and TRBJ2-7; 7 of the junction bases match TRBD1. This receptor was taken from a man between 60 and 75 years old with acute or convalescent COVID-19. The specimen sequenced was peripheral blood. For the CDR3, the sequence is CASSSGQNYEQYF. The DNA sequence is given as TGTGCCAGCAGTTCGGGACAGAACTACGAGCAGTACTTC.